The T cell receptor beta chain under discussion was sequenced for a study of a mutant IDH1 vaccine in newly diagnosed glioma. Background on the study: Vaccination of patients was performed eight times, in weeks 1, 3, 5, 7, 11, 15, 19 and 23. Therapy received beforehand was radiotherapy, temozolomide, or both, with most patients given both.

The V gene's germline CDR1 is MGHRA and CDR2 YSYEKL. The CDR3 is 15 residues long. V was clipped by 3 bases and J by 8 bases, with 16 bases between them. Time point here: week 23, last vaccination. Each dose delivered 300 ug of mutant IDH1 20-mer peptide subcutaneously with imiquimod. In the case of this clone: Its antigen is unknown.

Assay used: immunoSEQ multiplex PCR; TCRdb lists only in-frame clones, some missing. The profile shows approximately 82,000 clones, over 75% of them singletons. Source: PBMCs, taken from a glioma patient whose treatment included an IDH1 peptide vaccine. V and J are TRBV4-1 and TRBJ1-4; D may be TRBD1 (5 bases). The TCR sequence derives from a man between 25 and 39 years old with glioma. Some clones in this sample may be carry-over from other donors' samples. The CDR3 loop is CASSQGTVGGEKLFF. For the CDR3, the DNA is TGCGCCAGCAGCCAGGGGACGGTGGGAGGAGAAAAACTGTTTTTT.